This TCR beta chain was recorded in a study of cytomegalovirus exposure and HLA in healthy donors. Study outcomes and limitations: TCR beta chains numbering under 200 were designated cytomegalovirus-associated. It was confirmed in vitro that a few of the CMV-associated chains were specific for CMV antigens. For most subjects, TCR beta sequences were reported to predict HLA-A and HLA-B alleles with accuracy.

The primer mix had 60 Vbeta and 13 Jbeta primers. Per the original methods: Later reanalysis found approximately 80 million unique TCR beta chains, about 10 million of them shared. Clones were read by immunoSEQ multiplex PCR, and TCRdb kept only the in-frame ones, dropping some. From that table come the V and J calls and clone size; the DNA was used to work out D and trimming. Of over 45,000 clones in the sample, about 84% are singletons; the top ten hold about 1.5%. V gave up 5 bases and J gave up 0 bases, with 15 bases separating them. Germline assignment: CDR1 SGDLS and CDR2 YYNGEE. The CDR3 has 16 amino acids. A remark on this clone: The antigen remains undetermined.

The V call is TRBV9, the J call TRBJ1-3, with no clear D. Sequencing was done on a sample of PBMCs. This sequence was found in a female donor in good health and CMV-seronegative. The CDR3 spells CASSLRGRGSGNTIYF. Written as DNA, the CDR3 is TGTGCCAGCAGTCTCCGAGGACGGGGCTCTGGAAACACCATATATTTT.